The rows below give T cell receptor beta chains drawn from one sample of a study of post-analysis software for immune sequencing data. TCRdb reprocessed the PCR reads via MiXCR and lists one record per CDR3 protein. The sample consists of 250,000 to 300,000 distinct CDR3 sequences, 35% to 40% of them appearing once. The sequenced material came from blood. The receptors were gathered from a girl between 10 and 17 years old with multiple sclerosis. The CDR3 runs from the conserved cysteine through the conserved F or W. The order of the fields is J gene, D gene, CDR3 length, clone size, V gene, CDR3 DNA, CDR3 protein. A D gene is named only where the DNA matches it firmly. Where a row states a size, it is once, few, many or the class of an expanded clone; other rows omit it.

j_gene: TRBJ2-2; d_gene: NA; len: 17; abundance: few; v_gene: TRBV3-1; CDR3nt: TGTGCCAGCAGCCAAGATTCCAACCTCAGGAACACCGGGGAGCTGTTTTTT; CDR3aa: CASSQDSNLRNTGELFF
j_gene: TRBJ1-4; d_gene: NA; len: 13; abundance: NA; v_gene: TRBV19; CDR3nt: TGTGCCAGTCATTTTACAGGCAGGGAAGAACTGTTTTTT; CDR3aa: CASHFTGREELFF
j_gene: TRBJ2-1; d_gene: TRBD1; len: 13; abundance: many; v_gene: TRBV5-1; CDR3nt: TGCGCCAGCAGCCCGGACAGGGTCAATGAGCAGTTCTTC; CDR3aa: CASSPDRVNEQFF
j_gene: TRBJ2-1; d_gene: TRBD2; len: 16; abundance: NA; v_gene: TRBV20-1; CDR3nt: TGCAGTGCTAGAGACACCCTAGCGGGGGTTTACAATGAGCAGTTCTTC; CDR3aa: CSARDTLAGVYNEQFF
j_gene: TRBJ2-6; d_gene: NA; len: 15; abundance: NA; v_gene: TRBV13; CDR3nt: TGTGCCAGCAGTCTGGAAGGGGGAGGGGCCAACGTCCTGACTTTC; CDR3aa: CASSLEGGGANVLTF
j_gene: TRBJ2-7; d_gene: NA; len: 17; abundance: NA; v_gene: TRBV6-1; CDR3nt: TGTGCCAGCACCCCCGAGGGTAGAGTAGCGAGAAACTACGAGCAGTACTTC; CDR3aa: CASTPEGRVARNYEQYF
j_gene: TRBJ1-1; d_gene: NA; len: 12; abundance: few; v_gene: TRBV5-1; CDR3nt: TGCGCCAGCAGCTTGGATCAGGGGAGAGCTTTCTTT; CDR3aa: CASSLDQGRAFF
j_gene: TRBJ1-1; d_gene: NA; len: 15; abundance: NA; v_gene: TRBV20-1; CDR3nt: TGCAGTGCTAGAGTACCGGGGGCGAGGGACACTGAAGCTTTCTTT; CDR3aa: CSARVPGARDTEAFF
j_gene: TRBJ1-1; d_gene: NA; len: 13; abundance: NA; v_gene: TRBV6-1; CDR3nt: TGTGCCAGCAGTGAAAGGGTGAACACTGAAGCTTTCTTT; CDR3aa: CASSERVNTEAFF
j_gene: TRBJ1-1; d_gene: NA; len: 13; abundance: NA; v_gene: TRBV20-1; CDR3nt: TGCAGTGCTAGAGACAGGGGGAACACTGAAGCTTTCTTT; CDR3aa: CSARDRGNTEAFF
j_gene: TRBJ1-5; d_gene: NA; len: 18; abundance: many; v_gene: TRBV28; CDR3nt: TGTGCCAGCAGTTTAGGGCCGACAGAGGGATATAGCAATCAGCCCCAGCATTTT; CDR3aa: CASSLGPTEGYSNQPQHF
j_gene: TRBJ1-1; d_gene: NA; len: 13; abundance: NA; v_gene: TRBV11-3; CDR3nt: TGTGCCAGCAGCTTAGGCCTGGGCACTGAAGCTTTCTTT; CDR3aa: CASSLGLGTEAFF
j_gene: TRBJ2-3; d_gene: TRBD2; len: 16; abundance: NA; v_gene: TRBV28; CDR3nt: TGTGCCAGCAGTCCGGAACTAGCGGGGTCCACAGATACGCAGTATTTT; CDR3aa: CASSPELAGSTDTQYF
j_gene: TRBJ2-2; d_gene: NA; len: 18; abundance: few; v_gene: TRBV7-9; CDR3nt: TGTGCCAGCAGCTTAGTATCCGAGACAGCAGTCTTCACCGGGGGGCTGTTTTTT; CDR3aa: CASSLVSETAVFTGGLFF
j_gene: TRBJ2-7; d_gene: NA; len: 12; abundance: many; v_gene: TRBV7-7; CDR3nt: TGTGCTAGCAGCTTAAGCAGTGACGAGCAGTACTTC; CDR3aa: CASSLSSDEQYF
j_gene: TRBJ2-1; d_gene: NA; len: 14; abundance: NA; v_gene: TRBV6-6; CDR3nt: TGTGCCAGCACCCTTTACCCGGAGACCAATGAGCAGTTCTTC; CDR3aa: CASTLYPETNEQFF
j_gene: TRBJ2-3; d_gene: TRBD2; len: 16; abundance: many; v_gene: TRBV9; CDR3nt: TGTGCCAGCAGCGTGTGGCGGGGGGGATACACAGATACGCAGTATTTT; CDR3aa: CASSVWRGGYTDTQYF
j_gene: TRBJ2-5; d_gene: NA; len: 14; abundance: NA; v_gene: TRBV7-2; CDR3nt: TGTGCCAGCAGCTCTCACGCATCCAAAGAGACCCAGTACTTC; CDR3aa: CASSSHASKETQYF
j_gene: TRBJ2-4; d_gene: TRBD2; len: 14; abundance: many; v_gene: TRBV5-1; CDR3nt: TGCGCCAGCAGCCTAGCGGGGGATAAAAACATTCAGTACTTC; CDR3aa: CASSLAGDKNIQYF
j_gene: TRBJ1-2; d_gene: NA; len: 13; abundance: many; v_gene: TRBV20-1; CDR3nt: TGCAGTGCTAGAGATATCACGAACTATGGCTACACCTTC; CDR3aa: CSARDITNYGYTF
j_gene: TRBJ2-2; d_gene: NA; len: 14; abundance: few; v_gene: TRBV15; CDR3nt: TGTGCCACCAGCAGAGATCAGGGCCCCGGGGAGCTGTTTTTT; CDR3aa: CATSRDQGPGELFF
j_gene: TRBJ2-3; d_gene: NA; len: 13; abundance: many; v_gene: TRBV7-2; CDR3nt: TGTGCCAGCAGCTCCCCGAGCACAGATACGCAGTATTTT; CDR3aa: CASSSPSTDTQYF
j_gene: TRBJ1-2; d_gene: NA; len: 14; abundance: NA; v_gene: TRBV7-2; CDR3nt: TGTGCCAGCATCCCACAGACAGCTAACTATGGCTACACCTTC; CDR3aa: CASIPQTANYGYTF
j_gene: TRBJ1-2; d_gene: NA; len: 13; abundance: many; v_gene: TRBV5-6; CDR3nt: TGTGCCAGCAGCCCGGACAGCTCCTATGGCTACACCTTC; CDR3aa: CASSPDSSYGYTF
j_gene: TRBJ2-2; d_gene: TRBD2; len: 22; abundance: few; v_gene: TRBV15; CDR3nt: TGTGCCACCAGCAGCGAACCTCTAGGGGGAAGCGGGGGGGCCCCGAACACCGGGGAGCTGTTTTTT; CDR3aa: CATSSEPLGGSGGAPNTGELFF
j_gene: TRBJ2-7; d_gene: NA; len: 17; abundance: NA; v_gene: TRBV7-2; CDR3nt: TGTGCCAGCAGCTTAGAATGGCGGGGCAGGGATGGTTACGAGCAGTACTTC; CDR3aa: CASSLEWRGRDGYEQYF
j_gene: TRBJ2-3; d_gene: NA; len: 15; abundance: few; v_gene: TRBV11-2; CDR3nt: TGTGCCAGCAGCTTAGATCGGATGAGCGCAGATACGCAGTATTTT; CDR3aa: CASSLDRMSADTQYF
j_gene: TRBJ2-1; d_gene: NA; len: 14; abundance: NA; v_gene: TRBV3-1; CDR3nt: TGTGCCAGCAGCGGAGAGCCTTACTACAATGAGCAGTTCTTC; CDR3aa: CASSGEPYYNEQFF
j_gene: TRBJ2-1; d_gene: TRBD1; len: 14; abundance: NA; v_gene: TRBV15; CDR3nt: TGTGCCACCAGCAGAGTAGGACAGGGCGGTGAGCAGTTCTTC; CDR3aa: CATSRVGQGGEQFF
j_gene: TRBJ1-5; d_gene: NA; len: 15; abundance: NA; v_gene: TRBV20-1; CDR3nt: TGCAGTGCGGCATACATGGTGGGTAGCAATCAGCCCCAGCATTTT; CDR3aa: CSAAYMVGSNQPQHF
j_gene: TRBJ2-7; d_gene: NA; len: 13; abundance: NA; v_gene: TRBV4-1; CDR3nt: TGCGCCAGCAGCCAAGGGGGTCAGGTCGAGCAGTACTTC; CDR3aa: CASSQGGQVEQYF
j_gene: TRBJ2-1; d_gene: NA; len: 16; abundance: many; v_gene: TRBV10-3; CDR3nt: TGTGCCATCAGTGAGTCGGTGGGGATTTCCTACAATGAGCAGTTCTTC; CDR3aa: CAISESVGISYNEQFF
j_gene: TRBJ2-3; d_gene: NA; len: 16; abundance: many; v_gene: TRBV6-5; CDR3nt: TGTGCCAGCAGTTACCCGGGACTTAGGGGGCAGGATACGCAGTATTTT; CDR3aa: CASSYPGLRGQDTQYF
j_gene: TRBJ2-3; d_gene: TRBD2; len: 14; abundance: many; v_gene: TRBV28; CDR3nt: TGTGCCAGCAGTTTGAGCGGGGGGGCCTTTACGCAGTATTTT; CDR3aa: CASSLSGGAFTQYF
j_gene: TRBJ2-3; d_gene: NA; len: 15; abundance: once; v_gene: TRBV29-1; CDR3nt: TGCAGCGCCCCAGCCCCTGGCGGGAGCACAGATACGCAGTATTTT; CDR3aa: CSAPAPGGSTDTQYF
j_gene: TRBJ2-3; d_gene: NA; len: 14; abundance: many; v_gene: TRBV29-1; CDR3nt: TGCAGCGCCGGCGGTGGGGCTGGCACAGATACGCAGTATTTT; CDR3aa: CSAGGGAGTDTQYF
j_gene: TRBJ1-1; d_gene: TRBD1; len: 16; abundance: few; v_gene: TRBV6-1; CDR3nt: TGTGCCAGCAGTGGGGCCGGGACAGGGGGAAGGGCTGAAGCTTTCTTT; CDR3aa: CASSGAGTGGRAEAFF
j_gene: TRBJ2-4; d_gene: TRBD2; len: 13; abundance: once; v_gene: TRBV30; CDR3nt: TGTGCCTGGAGGGACGGGACTAGCCATGAGCAGTACTTC; CDR3aa: CAWRDGTSHEQYF
j_gene: TRBJ1-4; d_gene: NA; len: 14; abundance: many; v_gene: TRBV2; CDR3nt: TGTGCCAGCACCGTTGACAGGACGAATGAAAAACTGTTTTTT; CDR3aa: CASTVDRTNEKLFF
j_gene: TRBJ1-1; d_gene: NA; len: 15; abundance: few; v_gene: TRBV7-9; CDR3nt: TGTGCCAGCAGCTTAGCTCCGGTTGGGAACACTGAAGCTTTCTTT; CDR3aa: CASSLAPVGNTEAFF
j_gene: TRBJ2-5; d_gene: NA; len: 14; abundance: NA; v_gene: TRBV20-1; CDR3nt: TGCAGTGCTAGAGGGGCTCGTACGGCGGAGACCCAGTACTTC; CDR3aa: CSARGARTAETQYF
j_gene: TRBJ2-3; d_gene: NA; len: 16; abundance: NA; v_gene: TRBV13; CDR3nt: TGTGCCAGCACGTCCTTCATAAGGTCAAGCACAGATACGCAGTATTTT; CDR3aa: CASTSFIRSSTDTQYF
j_gene: TRBJ2-3; d_gene: TRBD1; len: 16; abundance: many; v_gene: TRBV2; CDR3nt: TGTGCCAGCAGCGAAACAGGGGACAGGGGCACAGATACGCAGTATTTT; CDR3aa: CASSETGDRGTDTQYF
j_gene: TRBJ2-1; d_gene: NA; len: 14; abundance: many; v_gene: TRBV20-1; CDR3nt: TGCAGTGCTAGAGATCGGGCCTCATACAATGAGCAGTTCTTC; CDR3aa: CSARDRASYNEQFF
j_gene: TRBJ1-5; d_gene: NA; len: 13; abundance: few; v_gene: TRBV2; CDR3nt: TGTGCCAGCACCAGGGACACCAATCAGCCCCAGCATTTT; CDR3aa: CASTRDTNQPQHF
j_gene: TRBJ2-7; d_gene: TRBD1; len: 11; abundance: NA; v_gene: TRBV29-1; CDR3nt: TGCAGCGTTGTGACAGGGTTCGAGCAGTACTTC; CDR3aa: CSVVTGFEQYF
j_gene: TRBJ2-3; d_gene: NA; len: 11; abundance: few; v_gene: TRBV20-1; CDR3nt: TGCAGTGGGGCGGTAGCAAATACGCAGTATTTT; CDR3aa: CSGAVANTQYF
j_gene: TRBJ2-3; d_gene: TRBD2; len: 20; abundance: few; v_gene: TRBV20-1; CDR3nt: TGCAGTGCTAGAGATCCTCTGGGTAGCGGGGGGGCCTTTACGGCAGATACGCAGTATTTT; CDR3aa: CSARDPLGSGGAFTADTQYF
j_gene: TRBJ2-4; d_gene: NA; len: 16; abundance: NA; v_gene: TRBV18; CDR3nt: TGTGCCAGCTCACCACCGGGCCGAAGAGGCGAAAACATTCAGTACTTC; CDR3aa: CASSPPGRRGENIQYF
j_gene: TRBJ1-2; d_gene: NA; len: 13; abundance: many; v_gene: TRBV4-2; CDR3nt: TGTGCCAGCAGCCTCGGGATCACGGGGGGCTACACCTTC; CDR3aa: CASSLGITGGYTF
j_gene: TRBJ2-2; d_gene: TRBD2; len: 16; abundance: NA; v_gene: TRBV7-6; CDR3nt: TGTGCCAGCAGCCCGGGACTAGCGGGGCTCCACGGGGAGCTGTTTTTT; CDR3aa: CASSPGLAGLHGELFF
j_gene: TRBJ2-7; d_gene: NA; len: 13; abundance: few; v_gene: TRBV6-1; CDR3nt: TGTGCAGGCGGGGCAGGTGAATACTACGAGCAGTACTTC; CDR3aa: CAGGAGEYYEQYF
j_gene: TRBJ2-7; d_gene: NA; len: 15; abundance: NA; v_gene: TRBV12-3/TRBV12-4; CDR3nt: TGTGCCAGCAGCTTACTCCAGGGAGGTTATTACGAGCAGTACTTC; CDR3aa: CASSLLQGGYYEQYF
j_gene: TRBJ1-4; d_gene: TRBD1; len: 13; abundance: many; v_gene: TRBV7-9; CDR3nt: TGTGCCAGCAGCTTGCAGGGGGCTGGAAAACTGTTTTTT; CDR3aa: CASSLQGAGKLFF
j_gene: TRBJ2-1; d_gene: NA; len: 16; abundance: NA; v_gene: TRBV9; CDR3nt: TGTGCCAGCAGCGTAGCTGGCGGGACAGCCCACAATGAACAGTTCTTC; CDR3aa: CASSVAGGTAHNEQFF
j_gene: TRBJ2-5; d_gene: TRBD1; len: 14; abundance: many; v_gene: TRBV3-1; CDR3nt: TGTGCCAGCAGCCAAGGGACAGGGACAGAGACCCAGTACTTC; CDR3aa: CASSQGTGTETQYF
j_gene: TRBJ2-5; d_gene: NA; len: 15; abundance: many; v_gene: TRBV12-3/TRBV12-4; CDR3nt: TGTGCCAGCAGTTCAAGGCCTACAGCGGAAGAGACCCAGTACTTC; CDR3aa: CASSSRPTAEETQYF
j_gene: TRBJ2-7; d_gene: NA; len: 16; abundance: NA; v_gene: TRBV6-5; CDR3nt: TGTGCCAGCAGTCCCCTCTTTTCCGGGGCCCCCTACGAGCAGTACTTC; CDR3aa: CASSPLFSGAPYEQYF